Listed here are 10 T cell receptor beta chains from one sample, sequenced in a study of CD8+ T cells in alopecia areata. Regarding treatment: oral pan-JAK inhibitor, 5-10 mg twice daily. Extracted RNA was reverse transcribed into cDNA, the sequencing template. Method: immunoSEQ multiplex PCR; TCRdb's copy keeps in-frame clones and lacks some. The repertoire holds some 220,000 clones, with under 75% as singletons. This sample comprised CD4+ T cells sorted from blood, obtained at week 4, from a patient treated with tofacitinib. These receptors were taken from a human donor with alopecia areata.

The V call is TRBV18, the J call TRBJ2-1, with 9 bases fitting TRBD1. The germline gives CDR1 KGHSH, CDR2 LQKENI. The length of the CDR3 is 17 residues. With 0 bases clipped from V and 4 bases from J, the junction kept 7 bases outside the gene matches. CDR3 protein: CASSPPNRGPAYNEQFF. CDR3 bases: TGTGCCAGCTCACCACCTAACAGGGGGCCGGCATACAATGAGCAGTTCTTC.

The V gene is TRBV29-1, the J gene TRBJ2-3; D gene unclear. Germline CDR1 and CDR2: SQVTM and ANQGSEA. The CDR3 contains 12 residues. V lost 4 bases and J lost 0, with 5 bases in between. The CDR3 loop is CSVVDSTDTQYF. In nucleotides, the CDR3 is TGCAGCGTTGTCGACAGCACAGATACGCAGTATTTT.

A few counts support this clone. J is TRBJ2-1 and V is TRBV7-9; TRBD2 is a possible D gene (5 bases). The germline V and J ends were trimmed by 4 bases and 9 bases, with 7 bases remaining between them. The V gene's germline CDR1 is SEHNR and CDR2 FQNEAQ (reference sequence). CDR3 length equals 11 residues. In DNA form, the CDR3 reads TGTGCCAGCAGCTCGGGGAGTGAGCAGTTCTTC. Translating it yields CASSSGSEQFF.

This chain joins TRBV29-1 and TRBJ2-5; D ambiguous. Germline-derived CDR1 and CDR2 are SQVTM and ANQGSEA. V dropped 1 base and J dropped 5 bases, with 8 bases sitting between them. The CDR3 runs 12 residues. Here the CDR3 reads CSVEAEAETQYF. CDR3 nucleotides: TGCAGCGTTGAAGCCGAGGCGGAGACCCAGTACTTC.

The chain carries TRBV6-5 and TRBJ1-2; perhaps TRBD1 as D (5 bases). The CDR3 runs to 14 residues. Trimming removed 5 bases from V and 2 bases from J, with 12 bases in between. The V gene's germline CDR1 is MNHEY and CDR2 SVGAGI. The CDR3 protein is CASSTTTGNYGYTF. CDR3 coding DNA: TGTGCCAGCAGTACCACCACAGGAAACTATGGCTACACCTTC.

This chain links TRBV30 with TRBJ2-6; D gene uncertain. Trimming left V 0 bases short and J 2 bases short, with 2 bases between. This CDR3 is built from 13 residues. The V gene's germline CDR1 is GTSNPN and CDR2 SVGIG (reference sequence). The CDR3 DNA reads TGTGCCTGGAGTGTCACTGGGGCCAACGTCCTGACTTTC. Protein product: CAWSVTGANVLTF.

The CDR3: CASSQGWGSHYEQYF. The CDR3, as DNA: TGCGCCAGCAGCCAAGGATGGGGGTCCCACTACGAGCAGTACTTC. The chain joins TRBV4-3 to TRBJ2-7, with D perhaps being TRBD1 or TRBD2 (5 bases each). CDR3 length: 15 residues. Germline-derived CDR1 and CDR2 are LGHNA and YSLEER. V gave up 1 base and J gave up 3 bases, with 13 bases separating them.

This chain joins TRBV6-6 and TRBJ2-7; D is possibly TRBD2 (7 bases). This CDR3 contains 13 residues. V lost 10 bases to trimming and J lost 0 bases, with 13 bases between them. From germline, CDR1 is MNHNY and CDR2 SVGAGI (reference sequence). In nucleotides, the CDR3 is TGTGCCACCAGGGGAGGGAGCTCCTACGAGCAGTACTTC. Protein: CATRGGSSYEQYF.

This clone turned up a few times. The CDR3 region is CAWSVLGGGQETQYF. Written as DNA, the CDR3 is TGTGCCTGGAGTGTACTTGGCGGGGGCCAAGAGACCCAGTACTTC. The rearrangement uses TRBV30 and TRBJ2-5, with 7 nucleotides matching TRBD2. Germline CDR1 reads GTSNPN; CDR2 reads SVGIG (reference sequence). This CDR3 spans 15 amino acids. V shed 0 bases, J shed 1 base, and the junction held 5 bases outside the gene matches.

V gene TRBV25-1 combines with J gene TRBJ1-5, with D possibly TRBD1 on 5 matching bases. Per germline, CDR1 MGHDK and CDR2 SYGVNS. The CDR3 loop spans 15 amino acids. V shed 6 bases and J shed 4 bases, with 16 bases lying between them. For the CDR3, the DNA is TGTGCCAGCAGCGGCAGTCCGGGGGAGAATCAGCCCCAGCATTTT. The encoded protein is CASSGSPGENQPQHF.